One sample yielded the 24 T cell receptor beta chains listed below, sequenced in a study of blood T cells in healthy people across ages (dated by TCRdb to 2015 to 2017). The receptor library was made with 5' RACE. The run used an Illumina HiSeq 2500. A second PCR of 7 to 11 cycles was performed with a sample-barcoded 5' primer and a J-beta primer mix. Using fastp trimming at Q25 and MiXCR clonotype assembly, TCRdb reanalyzed the public sequencing data and kept in-frame beta chains. Under each unique CDR3 protein, matching rows form one entry showing the most common genes and DNA. The sample data list 1,300,000 or so distinct CDR3 sequences, and 45% to 70% of these were observed just once. The ten largest clones capture 6.7% of the sample. Sequenced: blood. These receptors came from a man in his late teens or twenties in good health.

This clonotype was picked up a small number of times. In DNA, the CDR3 is TGTGCCAGCAGCTTAATGGGGGGAAAACAAGAGACCCAGTACTTC. Translation gives CASSLMGGKQETQYF. The gene calls are TRBV11-2 and TRBJ2-5, with a tentative D call TRBD2 (6 bases). The germline CDR1 and CDR2 sequences are SGHAT and FQNNGV. CDR3 size: 15 residues. V lost 2 bases and J lost 2, with 12 bases in between.

The genes are TRBV7-8 and TRBJ2-5; D is ambiguous. Germline CDR1 and CDR2: SGHVS and FQNEAQ. The ends were cut back, 0 bases at V and 0 bases at J, with 8 bases in the middle. This CDR3 spans 15 amino acids. The CDR3 coding sequence is TGTGCCAGCAGCTTAGCGGTGATAAACCAAGAGACCCAGTACTTC. It yields the protein CASSLAVINQETQYF.

This chain links TRBV20-1 with TRBJ2-7; 9 bases match TRBD2. The CDR3 contains 17 residues. The germline V gene encodes CDR1 DFQATT and CDR2 SNEGSKA (reference sequence). V was clipped by 1 base and J by 5 bases; unmatched bases: 15. CDR3 in DNA: TGCAGTGCTAGAGTCCCGGTTGGAGCGGGAGGCATCCACGAGCAGTACTTC. Its protein is CSARVPVGAGGIHEQYF.

This chain connects TRBV5-1 to TRBJ2-7, with TRBD1 as a possible D gene (6 bases). Trimming took 5 bases from V and 3 from J, leaving 15 bases between them. Germline CDR1 reads SGHRS; CDR2 reads YFSETQ. The CDR3 length is 14 residues. Here the CDR3 reads CASSSTGQRYEQYF. The CDR3, as DNA: TGCGCCAGCAGTTCCACTGGACAGCGCTACGAGCAGTACTTC.

V gene TRBV29-1 combines with J gene TRBJ1-5; possibly TRBD1 for D (5 bases). There are 11 residues in the CDR3. Germline assignment: CDR1 SQVTM and CDR2 ANQGSEA. In DNA, the CDR3 is TGCACAAAGCAAAGGGGTCAGCCCCAGCATTTT. Protein sequence: CTKQRGQPQHF.

This clonotype appeared once. This chain joins TRBV11-2 and TRBJ2-7; tentatively, D is TRBD1 (6 bases). Trimming pared 6 bases from V and 7 bases from J, leaving 25 bases between. The CDR3 is made up of 16 amino acids. Germline V lookup: CDR1 SGHAT, CDR2 FQNNGV. This CDR3 reads CASSSTLGDIGNEQYF. CDR3 nucleotide sequence: TGTGCCAGCAGTTCCACGTTGGGGGACATAGGTAATGAGCAGTACTTC.

This sequence joins TRBV14 and TRBJ2-3; TRBD1 aligns across 7 bases. J gave up 5 bases and V 4 bases, and 6 bases lay outside the gene matches. The CDR3 loop spans 14 amino acids. The germline CDR1 and CDR2 sequences are SGHDN and FVKESK. The CDR3 region is CASSPGQIVDTQYF. The CDR3 nucleotides are TGTGCCAGCAGCCCGGGACAGATTGTAGATACGCAGTATTTT.

This chain uses TRBV7-9 with TRBJ1-2; perhaps TRBD1 as D (6 bases). This CDR3 spans 14 amino acids. Germline V lookup: CDR1 SEHNR, CDR2 FQNEAQ (reference sequence). With 7 bases removed from V and 2 bases from J, the gap between germline ends came to 14 bases. Here the CDR3 reads CASNGGHRNYGYTF. In DNA, the CDR3 is TGTGCCAGCAATGGGGGACATCGCAACTATGGCTACACCTTC.

This clonotype has a handful of counts. J is TRBJ2-5 and V is TRBV20-1; 7 bases are shared with TRBD2. The length of the CDR3 is 13 residues. The germline CDR1 and CDR2 sequences are DFQATT and SNEGSKA (reference sequence). V lost 3 bases to trimming and J lost 4 bases; unmatched junction nucleotides: 5. The DNA of the CDR3 is TGCAGTGCTAGGCTAGGCGGGAGAGAGACCCAGTACTTC. This gives the protein CSARLGGRETQYF.

The rearrangement joins TRBV7-9 to TRBJ2-4; D unresolved. The end of the DNA is better explained by TRBJ2-7, so the J call may be wrong. The CDR3 runs to 14 residues. Germline-derived CDR1 and CDR2 are SEHNR and FQNEAQ (reference sequence). CDR3 coding DNA: TGTGCCAGCAGCTCCCGGTGGGTGCCCTACGAGCAGTACTTC. It translates to CASSSRWVPYEQYF.

V and J are TRBV20-1 and TRBJ2-7; 8 nucleotides agree with TRBD1. Trimming at V came to 3 bases and at J to 2 bases, leaving 6 bases not matched to a gene. Germline CDR1 and CDR2: DFQATT and SNEGSKA (reference sequence). This CDR3 spans 14 amino acids. Written as DNA, the CDR3 is TGCAGTGCTAGGAACAGGGGGGCAGCCTACGAGCAGTACTTC. This translates into CSARNRGAAYEQYF.

This clonotype has just a few counts. The chain uses TRBV7-2 and TRBJ2-1, with D unresolved. The length of the CDR3 is 13 residues. CDR1 and CDR2 (germline): SGHTA, FQGNSA. Trimming stripped 5 bases from V and 7 bases from J, with 12 bases between. CDR3 in amino acids: CASSPDGVNEQFF. In DNA, the CDR3 is TGTGCCAGCAGCCCAGATGGGGTGAATGAGCAGTTCTTC.

This rearrangement joins TRBV13 to TRBJ2-1, with 11 nucleotides matching TRBD2. The CDR3 has 17 residues. CDR1 PRHDT and CDR2 FYEKMQ come from the germline V gene (reference sequence). V was pared by 6 bases and J by 1 base, with 8 bases of the junction left unmatched. The CDR3 loop reads CASSGVSGRGSYNEQFF. The CDR3 bases are TGTGCCAGCAGTGGGGTTAGCGGGAGGGGATCCTACAATGAGCAGTTCTTC. Based on the CDR3 plus reference TRBV13 and TRBJ2-1, the full variable domain is AAGVIQSPRHLIKEKRETATLKCYPIPRHDTVYWYQQGPGQDPQFLISFYEKMQSDKGSIPDRFSAQQFSDYHSELNMSSLELGDSALYFCASSGVSGRGSYNEQFFGPGTRLTVL.

The rearrangement joins TRBV5-1 to TRBJ2-4, with no clear D. The tail of the sequence fits TRBJ2-7 better, so the J call may be wrong. The germline gives CDR1 SGHRS, CDR2 YFSETQ. The CDR3 length is 14 residues. CDR3 DNA sequence: TGCGCCAGCAGCTTGGTGCCCAATACCTACGAGCAGTACTTC. Its protein is CASSLVPNTYEQYF.

For this clonotype: Just one base apart from a much larger clone, this may be a read error. This chain connects TRBV28 to TRBJ2-4; 7 nucleotides agree with TRBD1. The J call is in doubt because the DNA end fits TRBJ2-7 better. CDR1 MDHEN and CDR2 SYDVKM come from the germline V gene. The CDR3 length is 13 residues. CDR3 region: CASQGTASYEQYF. CDR3 nucleotides: TGTGCCAGCCAAGGGACAGCTTCCTACGAGCAGTACTTC.

The chain combines TRBV7-8 with TRBJ2-7; the match to TRBD2 covers 7 bases. This CDR3 comprises 14 residues. Losses at the gene ends were 1 base for V and 6 bases for J; bases not matched to a gene: 6. Germline V CDR1 and CDR2: SGHVS, FQNEAQ. CDR3: CASSLERIAGEQYF. For the CDR3, the DNA is TGTGCCAGCAGCTTAGAAAGGATAGCGGGCGAGCAGTACTTC.

The chain recombines TRBV7-8 with TRBJ2-6; D not resolved. Germline V CDR1 and CDR2: SGHVS, FQNEAQ. V was clipped by 8 bases and J by 0 bases, with 8 bases between them. The CDR3 loop spans 14 amino acids. CDR3 residues: CASVQSSGANVLTF. In nucleotides, the CDR3 is TGTGCCAGCGTTCAAAGCTCTGGGGCCAACGTCCTGACTTTC.

The chain uses TRBV2 and TRBJ1-1; TRBD1 is a possible D gene (5 bases). Trimming took off 2 bases at V and 4 bases at J, with 14 bases between the two ends. The CDR3 is 15 amino acids. Per the germline V gene, CDR1 is SNHLY and CDR2 is FYNNEI. CDR3 bases: TGTGCCAGCAGTGAATCCCCGGGACTGAGCACTGAAGCTTTCTTT. It encodes CASSESPGLSTEAFF.

V is TRBV29-1 and J is TRBJ2-7, with D tentatively TRBD1 or TRBD2 (5 bases each). V shed 5 bases and J shed 7 bases, with 15 bases lying between them. Germline V CDR1 and CDR2: SQVTM, ANQGSEA. CDR3 length: 12 residues. The CDR3 region has the DNA TGCAGCGTTAATGGGGGAGTGGGGGAGCAGTACTTC. It is translated as CSVNGGVGEQYF.

The CDR3 nucleotides are TGCAGCGTAACACGACGGGATACGCAGTATTTT. Translation: CSVTRRDTQYF. The V call is TRBV29-1, the J call TRBJ2-3; D not certain. V lost 6 bases to trimming and J lost 6 bases, with 10 bases between them. The CDR3 is made up of 11 amino acids. CDR1 and CDR2 (germline): SQVTM, ANQGSEA.

This sequence joins TRBV2 and TRBJ1-4; D is unresolved. V shed 7 bases and J shed 12 bases, with 18 bases lying between them. CDR1 SNHLY and CDR2 FYNNEI come from the germline V gene. This CDR3 contains 13 residues. The CDR3 coding sequence is TGTGCCAGCAAGCCGGGCCCAGCGGAGCAACTGTTTTTT. It yields the protein CASKPGPAEQLFF.

The chain joins TRBV4-3 to TRBJ2-1; a possible D gene is TRBD1 (6 bases). The V and J ends lost 1 base and 6 bases respectively, with 16 bases between them. CDR1 and CDR2 (germline): LGHNA, YSLEER. The CDR3 is 16 amino acids. The CDR3 bases are TGCGCCAGCAGCCAAGTTAGTTCAGGGACAACCAATGAGCAGTTCTTC. As protein: CASSQVSSGTTNEQFF.

The rearrangement links TRBV28 to TRBJ2-2; D might be TRBD1 (5 bases). Germline V lookup: CDR1 MDHEN, CDR2 SYDVKM. V lost 3 bases, J lost 3 bases, and 11 bases lay in between. The CDR3 is 15 residues long. CDR3 residues: CASSFVGHYTGELFF. DNA of the CDR3: TGTGCCAGCAGTTTCGTTGGACACTACACCGGGGAGCTGTTTTTT.

The rearrangement links TRBV10-3 to TRBJ1-2; TRBD1 matches at 9 bases. CDR1 is ENHRY and CDR2 is SYGVKD in the germline V gene. CDR3 length equals 16 residues. V shed 0 bases, J shed 5 bases, and the junction held 7 bases outside the gene matches. The CDR3 is CAISESAGQGAYGYTF. The CDR3 DNA reads as TGTGCCATCAGTGAGTCGGCGGGACAGGGAGCTTATGGCTACACCTTC.